One and the same sample provided the 23 T cell receptor beta chains below, sequenced in a study of T-cell reconstitution after alpha-beta-depleted transplantation in children. As it was prepared, the TCRbeta library received unique molecular identifiers. TCRdb re-analysed the PCR reads in MiXCR, keeping a single row per CDR3 protein. The sample holds a few hundred thousand distinct CDR3 sequences, roughly a tenth seen once. The sequencing used PBMCs from the stem cell graft donor, collected from the stem cell graft. The receptors shown here come from a human donor who donated a stem cell graft to a child with acute lymphoblastic leukemia.

The rearrangement uses TRBV7-2 and TRBJ2-1; D possibly corresponds to TRBD1 (7 bases). Germline values: CDR1 SGHTA, CDR2 FQGNSA. Trimming removed 4 bases at V and 5 bases at J, with 18 bases between. The CDR3 consists of 16 residues. The CDR3 region has the DNA TGTGCCAGCAGCTCGGTCCAACAGGGGAGGCACAATGAGCAGTTCTTC. It codes for CASSSVQQGRHNEQFF.

This clonotype showed up just a few times. The rearrangement uses TRBV3-1 and TRBJ1-1, with D tentatively TRBD1 (6 bases). This CDR3 is 18 amino acids long. Trimming cost V 0 bases and J 3 bases, with 20 bases left between them. CDR1 is LGHDT and CDR2 is YNNKEL in the germline V gene (reference sequence). The CDR3 protein is CASSQELQGGPGHTEAFF. CDR3 DNA sequence: TGTGCCAGCAGCCAAGAATTACAGGGAGGCCCGGGCCACACTGAAGCTTTCTTT.

The chain is built from TRBV29-1 and TRBJ1-1; 9 bases fit TRBD1. Trimming removed 1 base from V and 6 bases from J; junction bases left unmatched: 9. This CDR3 spans 15 amino acids. Germline-derived CDR1 and CDR2 are SQVTM and ANQGSEA. This chain's CDR3 is CSVEGAGQGIPEAFF. The CDR3 nucleotides are TGCAGCGTTGAAGGGGCGGGACAGGGTATCCCTGAAGCTTTCTTT.

The J gene is TRBJ2-3, the V gene TRBV18, with D possibly being TRBD1 (6 bases). The CDR3 loop spans 17 amino acids. V was clipped by 0 bases and J by 5 bases, with 18 bases between them. Germline V CDR1 and CDR2: KGHSH, LQKENI. The CDR3: CASSPPHLGRGQDTQYF. The CDR3 region has the DNA TGTGCCAGCTCACCACCTCACCTCGGCAGGGGTCAAGATACGCAGTATTTT. The full variable domain, rest sourced from reference TRBV18 and TRBJ2-3, is NAGVMQNPRHLVRRRGQEARLRCSPMKGHSHVYWYRQLPEEGLKFMVYLQKENIIDESGMPKERFSAEFPKEGPSILRIQQVVRGDSAAYFCASSPPHLGRGQDTQYFGPGTRLTVL.

J is TRBJ2-7 and V is TRBV4-3; D remains unclear. The CDR3 consists of 15 residues. From germline, CDR1 is LGHNA and CDR2 YSLEER. V shed 0 bases and J shed 2 bases, with 11 bases lying between them. The CDR3 region has the DNA TGCGCCAGCAGCCAAGAATGGGTTAACACCTACGAGCAGTACTTC. Its protein is CASSQEWVNTYEQYF.

The rearrangement uses TRBV11-2 and TRBJ1-3; D not resolved. The CDR3 loop spans 15 amino acids. CDR1 is SGHAT and CDR2 is FQNNGV in the germline V gene. Trimming removed 5 bases from V and 0 bases from J, with 11 bases in between. CDR3 DNA sequence: TGTGCCAGCAGCCGCAATCAGTACTCTGGAAACACCATATATTTT. Translated: CASSRNQYSGNTIYF.

This clonotype is medium-sized (0.01 to 0.1%) by share. The rearrangement joins TRBV11-2 to TRBJ2-5; D is unclear. In germline, CDR1 is SGHAT, CDR2 FQNNGV. This CDR3 comprises 14 residues. The V end lost 3 bases, the J end lost 0 bases, and 8 bases lay between the germline ends. The CDR3 DNA reads TGTGCCAGCAGCTTCCTCACAAACCAAGAGACCCAGTACTTC. Its translation: CASSFLTNQETQYF.

There are a few counts of this clonotype. This chain uses TRBV6-5 with TRBJ1-1; a possible D gene is TRBD1 (5 bases). V was shortened by 2 bases and J by 7 bases, with 14 bases between the two germline ends. The germline gives CDR1 MNHEY, CDR2 SVGAGI. The CDR3 runs to 14 residues. CDR3 residues: CASSYRGGESEAFF. The CDR3 nucleotides are TGTGCCAGCAGTTACAGGGGTGGCGAGAGTGAAGCTTTCTTT.

A few counts support this clonotype. This chain connects TRBV7-9 to TRBJ1-1; 8 positions match TRBD1. Germline V gene data show CDR1 as SEHNR and CDR2 as FQNEAQ (reference sequence). With 2 bases clipped from V and 5 bases from J, the junction kept 4 bases outside the gene matches. The CDR3 has 14 amino acids. In nucleotides, the CDR3 is TGTGCCAGCAGCTTACCCGACAGGGGAACTGAAGCTTTCTTT. Translated: CASSLPDRGTEAFF.

This rearrangement joins TRBV7-9 to TRBJ2-1; 9 positions match TRBD2. Germline CDR1 SEHNR, CDR2 FQNEAQ (reference sequence). There are 17 residues in the CDR3. V dropped 3 bases and J dropped 0; count of bases not matched to a gene: 6. CDR3 nucleotides: TGTGCCAGCAGCTTTAGTCGTAGCGGGGGCTCCTACAATGAGCAGTTCTTC. It translates to CASSFSRSGGSYNEQFF. Full variable domain (missing parts from reference TRBV7-9 and TRBJ2-1): DTGVSQNPRHKITKRGQNVTFRCDPISEHNRLYWYRQTLGQGPEFLTYFQNEAQLEKSRLLSDRFSAERPKGSFSTLEIQRTEQGDSAMYLCASSFSRSGGSYNEQFFGPGTRLTVL.

This clonotype was counted only a few times. V and J are TRBV7-9 and TRBJ2-5; D perhaps matches TRBD1 (6 bases). V was pared by 2 bases and J by 4 bases, with 11 bases between. Germline lookup yields CDR1 SEHNR and CDR2 FQNEAQ (reference sequence). CDR3 length: 14 residues. CDR3 loop: CASSLRGGGETQYF. DNA for the CDR3: TGTGCCAGCAGCTTACGTGGGGGCGGAGAGACCCAGTACTTC.

The gene calls are TRBV11-3 and TRBJ2-3; tentatively, D is TRBD2 (6 bases). Deletions cut 5 bases from V and 5 bases from J, with 11 bases between. Germline-derived CDR1 and CDR2 are SGHNT and YENEEA. The CDR3 spans 13 residues. In DNA, the CDR3 is TGTGCCAGCAGCCTGGGGAGGCAAGATACGCAGTATTTT. This translates into CASSLGRQDTQYF. Based on the CDR3 plus reference TRBV11-3 and TRBJ2-3, the full variable domain is EAGVVQSPRYKIIEKKQPVAFWCNPISGHNTLYWYLQNLGQGPELLIRYENEEAVDDSQLPKDRFSAERLKGVDSTLKIQPAELGDSAVYLCASSLGRQDTQYFGPGTRLTVL.

This clonotype was seen a handful of times. The chain joins TRBV7-9 to TRBJ2-4; TRBD1 matches at 10 bases. Per the germline V gene, CDR1 is SEHNR and CDR2 is FQNEAQ (reference sequence). The CDR3 spans 15 residues. The V and J ends lost 1 base and 8 bases, in that order; junction bases with no gene match: 5. CDR3 sequence: CASSLVGQGEYIQYF. The CDR3 DNA sequence: TGTGCCAGCAGCTTAGTCGGACAGGGGGAATACATTCAGTACTTC.

The chain has TRBV11-2 and TRBJ1-2; the D gene is possibly TRBD1 (6 bases). Germline CDR1 is SGHAT and CDR2 is FQNNGV. Trimming cost V 2 bases and J 8 bases, with 12 bases left between them. The CDR3 is made up of 13 amino acids. DNA for the CDR3: TGTGCCAGCAGCTTATCTGGGGGGCTCGGCTACACCTTC. This sequence encodes CASSLSGGLGYTF.

This rearrangement joins TRBV6-2 or TRBV6-3 to TRBJ2-1, with TRBD2 matching 8 bases. CDR1 and CDR2 (germline): MNHEY, SVGEGT. CDR3 length: 15 residues. J gave up 0 bases and V 6 bases, and 4 bases lay outside the gene matches. CDR3 in amino acids: CASRLGTSSYNEQFF. The CDR3 bases are TGTGCCAGCAGACTCGGGACTAGCTCCTACAATGAGCAGTTCTTC.

This clonotype appeared a few times. The chain joins TRBV28 to TRBJ1-1; maybe TRBD1 (5 bases). Germline V gives CDR1 MDHEN, CDR2 SYDVKM. The CDR3 extends over 15 amino acids. V lost 6 bases to trimming and J lost 4 bases, with 18 bases between them. CDR3 DNA sequence: TGTGCCAGCAGCACAGTGGTGGTTAGGGGCACTGAAGCTTTCTTT. Amino acid sequence: CASSTVVVRGTEAFF.

This clonotype occurred many times. The rearrangement uses TRBV12-3 or TRBV12-4 and TRBJ1-2; possibly TRBD1 for D (6 bases). V gave up 3 bases and J gave up 3 bases, with 14 bases separating them. The CDR3 totals 15 residues. The CDR3 spells CASSFWGRGDYGYTF. Written as DNA, the CDR3 is TGTGCCAGCAGTTTTTGGGGCAGGGGTGACTATGGCTACACCTTC.

The rearrangement joins TRBV27 to TRBJ1-4; weak D call: TRBD1 (6 bases). Between the trimmed V and J ends, which lost 5 bases and 5 bases, there was a span of 15 bases. The CDR3 sequence is 15 residues long. Germline CDR1 reads MNHEY; CDR2 reads SMNVEV (reference sequence). CDR3 in amino acids: CASSVSWTENEKLFF. The CDR3 DNA is TGTGCCAGCAGTGTGAGTTGGACAGAGAATGAAAAACTGTTTTTT.

This clonotype was seen a handful of times. The rearrangement links TRBV18 to TRBJ2-7, with D tentatively TRBD1 or TRBD2 (5 bases each). The ends were cut back, 2 bases at V and 3 bases at J, with 29 bases in the middle. There are 20 residues in the CDR3. Per germline, CDR1 KGHSH and CDR2 LQKENI. The CDR3 spells CASSPVRGARANHQNYEQYF. In DNA, the CDR3 is TGTGCCAGCTCACCAGTTCGGGGCGCCAGGGCGAACCATCAGAACTACGAGCAGTACTTC.

V and J are TRBV7-2 and TRBJ1-1, with TRBD1 identical over 7 bases. CDR3 length: 14 amino acids. Per the germline V gene, CDR1 is SGHTA and CDR2 is FQGNSA. V was clipped by 2 bases and J by 6 bases; unmatched bases: 6. CDR3 protein: CASSLQGVLAEAFF. The DNA of the CDR3 is TGTGCCAGCAGCTTACAGGGGGTATTGGCTGAAGCTTTCTTT.

V gene TRBV30 combines with J gene TRBJ1-5; weak D call: TRBD1 (5 bases). This CDR3 comprises 15 residues. Germline CDR1 GTSNPN, CDR2 SVGIG (reference sequence). Trimming shortened V by 0 bases and J by 6 bases, and 15 bases separated the two germline ends. CDR3 in DNA: TGTGCCTGGAGTGTAGCTAGGTCAGGGAGTCAGCCCCAGCATTTT. Its protein is CAWSVARSGSQPQHF.

In this sample, this clonotype turned up a few times. The chain combines TRBV4-1 with TRBJ2-7, with D unresolved. V lost 1 base and J lost 0, with 10 bases in between. CDR1 and CDR2 from the germline V gene are MGHRA and YSYEKL. The CDR3 is made up of 15 amino acids. The CDR3 loop is CASSQGDLLSYEQYF. The CDR3 nucleotides are TGCGCCAGCAGCCAAGGTGACCTCCTCTCCTACGAGCAGTACTTC.

The sample holds a few counts of this clonotype. J is TRBJ2-7 and V is TRBV20-1; 9 positions match TRBD1. The CDR3 consists of 14 residues. Germline V gene sequence: CDR1 DFQATT, CDR2 SNEGSKA (reference sequence). J gave up 3 bases and V 5 bases, and 8 bases lay outside the gene matches. CDR3: CSALPGTGNYEQYF. CDR3 DNA: TGCAGTGCTCTTCCCGGGACAGGGAACTACGAGCAGTACTTC.